The T cell receptor beta chain described here comes from a study of blood T cell repertoires in COVID-19 (dated by TCRdb to about 2020). Context from the whole study: Collaborator samples came from the United States, Italy and Spain and covered acute and convalescent phases of COVID-19. The repertoires were released in a freely available public database intended as a resource for research on the immune response to SARS-CoV-2. HLA class I and class II types, where available, came from metadata supplied by the sample provider rather than from assay-based typing. Subjects who had been exposed to COVID-19, were actively infected with it, or had recovered from it provided the deeply sampled blood TCRbeta repertoires that made up the dataset. The prospective study material was composed of cDNA or gDNA derived from T cells, B-cell-depleted T cells, or PBMCs. Samples were obtained from the ongoing ImmuneRACE study (first 160 participants) and from approximately 1,200 subjects provided by 6 global collaborators. Nearly every sample came with metadata listing a de-identified subject ID, COVID-19 status, age in years and sex. What the study reported, not specific to this receptor: How much clinical and demographic metadata was included differed by source and by participant, and the metadata was provided uncurated.

TCRbeta CDR3 regions were amplified from genomic DNA using the immunoSEQ Assay, a bias-controlled multiplex PCR. From the authors' description of their analysis: Within the assay, amplification of reference gene primers was used to estimate how many nucleated cells each sample contained. To quantify the absolute abundance of each unique TCRbeta CDR3 rearrangement, sequence reads were collapsed and filtered. For each sample, productive Simpson clonality was calculated by taking the square root of Simpson's diversity index across productive rearrangements. Drawn from immuneACCESS, this table holds only the in-frame rearrangements with V and J called that TCRdb kept. Clones are partly lost; checked studies trace under half to an unresolved V gene and leave the rest unexplained. D and trimming were read from the DNA, whereas the V and J calls and clone size are those reported in that table. Recorded for this sample are approximately 170,000 clones; about 83% of them occurred a single time. The ten largest clones represent roughly 13% of the sample.

CDR1 and CDR2 (MNHEY, SVGAGI) derive from the germline V gene. Trimming at the junction amounts to 8 bases on V and 0 bases on J, and the germline ends lie 14 bases apart. Measured from the cysteine to the phenylalanine, the CDR3 is 15 residues long. The kept DNA is CDR3 alone, 45 bases in frame from the first base. Another Seattle source contributed samples from volunteer blood donors who had recovered from COVID-19. Whole blood was collected in K2EDTA tubes by collaborating institutions according to the institutions' own protocols. For TCRbeta analysis, collaborator samples were shipped as frozen whole blood, as isolated PBMCs, or as DNA extracted from either sample type. Of note for this clone: The antigen it binds to is not known. One base away there is no much larger clone; base qualities are not given.

The chain employs TRBV6-5 and TRBJ1-5; 6 matching bases give a weak D call of TRBD1. Sequenced material: peripheral blood. The source of this sequence is a man between 65 and 85 years old who had recovered from COVID-19. Read as DNA, the sequence is TGTGCCAGCCGATATCAACAGGGTAGCAATCAGCCCCAGCATTTT. Translated, this gives CASRYQQGSNQPQHF.